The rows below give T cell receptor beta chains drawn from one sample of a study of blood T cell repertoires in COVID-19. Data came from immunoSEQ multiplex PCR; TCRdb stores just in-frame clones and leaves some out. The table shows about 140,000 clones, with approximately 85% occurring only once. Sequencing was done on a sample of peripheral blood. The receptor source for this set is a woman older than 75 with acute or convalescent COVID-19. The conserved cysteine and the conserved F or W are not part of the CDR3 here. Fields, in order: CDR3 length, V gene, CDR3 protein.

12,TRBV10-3,AISAGDRAQPQH
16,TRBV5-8,ASSSSRGRGRMGTEAF
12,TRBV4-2,ASSQDTRTDTQY
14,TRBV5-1,ASSLQPGQGAEEAF
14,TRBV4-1,ASSPDPSGTGGELF
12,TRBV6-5,ASESGNRANEQF
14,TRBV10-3,AISGADRGLSAEAF
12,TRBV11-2,ASNPWAGNNEQF
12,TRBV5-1,ASSPGRTGGEAF
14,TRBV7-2,ASSFTGLSSGNTIY
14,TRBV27,ASSPTPHGFFSPLH
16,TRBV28,ASSLSARRGGTNNEQF
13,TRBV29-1,SVVASGGITDTQY
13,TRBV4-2,ASSQDRLINEKLF
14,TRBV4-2,ASSQVGGPANSPLH
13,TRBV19,ASSIIRDIYNEQF
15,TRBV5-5,ASSFRPGTGANTEAF
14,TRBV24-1,ATSDPAGRDTGELF
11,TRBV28,ASSLLQQIPLH